This T cell receptor (beta chain) was sequenced in a study of shared clonotypes between healthy human individuals. Assay runs were performed at deep level. The table came from immunoSEQ multiplex PCR; TCRdb's copy has only in-frame clones and leaves some out. The repertoire holds fewer than 700,000 clones, around 78% seen once, with around 12% in the top ten. V shed 7 bases and J 2 bases; nucleotides not matched to a gene: 5. Germline CDR1 MNHNY, CDR2 SVGAGI (reference sequence). The CDR3 extends over 13 amino acids. The chain combines TRBV6-6 with TRBJ2-7; 7 bases fit TRBD1. The TCR was taken from a woman aged 40 to 49 in good health. Some clones in this sample may be carry-over from other donors' samples. Sequenced input: PBMCs. The CDR3 DNA reads TGTGCCAGCACCACGACAGGGCCCTACGAGCAGTACTTC. Protein: CASTTTGPYEQYF.